This entry lists 21 T cell receptor beta chains sequenced from one sample in a study of cytomegalovirus exposure and HLA in healthy donors. The PCR employed 60 Vbeta primers together with 13 Jbeta primers. Assay: immunoSEQ multiplex PCR; the TCRdb copy retains only in-frame clones and omits some. This table lists 190,000 or so clones. Sequenced: PBMCs. These TCRs come from a boy aged 10-17 years in good health and CMV-seronegative.

This chain's CDR3 is CASSRSAGSGNTIYF. CDR3 in DNA: TGCGCCAGCAGCCGCTCCGCGGGGTCTGGAAACACCATATATTTT. This rearrangement joins TRBV4-3 to TRBJ1-3; D ambiguous. This CDR3 has 15 amino acids. Germline V gene lookup returns CDR1 LGHNA and CDR2 YSLEER. Trimming removed 4 bases from V and 1 base from J, with 11 bases in between.

The chain links TRBV12-5 to TRBJ2-3; 8 nucleotides align to TRBD2. The germline V gene encodes CDR1 LGHNT and CDR2 FRNRAP. The V and J ends lost 6 bases and 0 bases, in that order; junction bases with no gene match: 8. There are 16 residues in the CDR3. The CDR3 region has the DNA TGTGCTAGTGGCCCTGGGGTAGCGGGGAGCACAGATACGCAGTATTTT. Translating gives CASGPGVAGSTDTQYF. The whole variable domain, remainder taken from reference TRBV12-5 and TRBJ2-3, is DARVTQTPRHKVTEMGQEVTMRCQPILGHNTVFWYRQTMMQGLELLAYFRNRAPLDDSGMPKDRFSAEMPDATLATLKIQPSEPRDSAVYFCASGPGVAGSTDTQYFGPGTRLTVL.

Comment on this clone: The junction departs from germline at one end; a sequencing error may be responsible. This sample includes further DNA sequences coding for the same CDR3. The J gene is TRBJ2-7, the V gene TRBV4-1, with 8 bases lining up with TRBD2. Germline CDR1 MGHRA, CDR2 YSYEKL. CDR3 length: 16 residues. The CDR3 sequence: CASSHPPTAGVNEQYF. In DNA form, the CDR3 reads TGCGCCAGTAGCCATCCCCCAACAGCGGGGGTAAACGAGCAGTACTTC.

The chain recombines TRBV6-4 with TRBJ2-3, with a possible D match to TRBD2 (6 bases). The CDR3 extends over 13 amino acids. The V gene's germline CDR1 is MRHNA and CDR2 SNTAGT. Trimming cost V 8 bases and J 0 bases, with 9 bases left between them. The CDR3 spells CASSEGSTDTQYF. The CDR3 DNA is TGTGCCAGCTCGGAGGGGAGCACAGATACGCAGTATTTT.

V is TRBV11-2 and J is TRBJ2-7; 8 nucleotides line up with TRBD1. The germline gives CDR1 SGHAT, CDR2 FQNNGV. V lost 3 bases and J lost 0; bases outside the gene matches: 4. The CDR3 contains 15 residues. The chain's CDR3 is CASSFQGASSYEQYF. The CDR3 bases are TGTGCCAGCAGCTTCCAGGGGGCAAGCTCCTACGAGCAGTACTTC. Together with reference TRBV11-2 and TRBJ2-7, the CDR3 gives the full variable domain: EAGVAQSPRYKIIEKRQSVAFWCNPISGHATLYWYQQILGQGPKLLIQFQNNGVVDDSQLPKDRFSAERLKGVDSTLKIQPAKLEDSAVYLCASSFQGASSYEQYFGPGTRLTVT.

The V gene is TRBV10-2, the J gene TRBJ1-3; possible D gene TRBD1, 5 bases. The CDR3 sequence is 15 residues long. Per the germline V gene, CDR1 is WSHSY and CDR2 is SAAADI. V lost 4 bases, J lost 0 bases, and 10 bases lay in between. The CDR3 is CASSVTDDSGNTIYF. The CDR3 DNA follows: TGCGCCAGCAGTGTGACAGACGACTCTGGAAACACCATATATTTT.

The chain employs TRBV15 and TRBJ2-7, with 7 bases matching TRBD1. Germline V gene data show CDR1 as LNHNV and CDR2 as YYDKDF (reference sequence). The CDR3 has 14 residues. Trimming cost V 0 bases and J 4 bases; bases outside gene matches: 3. DNA of the CDR3: TGTGCCACCAGCAGAGAAAAGGGACAGTACGAGCAGTACTTC. Its protein product is CATSREKGQYEQYF.

The chain joins TRBV7-9 to TRBJ2-5, with TRBD2 matching over 8 bases. The J call may not be correct, given that the DNA end is closer to TRBJ2-7. This CDR3 spans 16 amino acids. Germline CDR1 is SEHNR and CDR2 is FQNEAQ (reference sequence). DNA for the CDR3: TGTGCCAGCAGCTTAGATCGGGGGGGCAGAATCTACGAGCAGTACTTC. It specifies CASSLDRGGRIYEQYF.

The chain combines TRBV7-7 with TRBJ2-5, with TRBD2 identical over 10 bases. CDR1 and CDR2 from the germline V gene are SSHAT and FNYEAQ (reference sequence). This CDR3 contains 17 residues. Unmatched junction bases numbered 7, after V lost 0 bases and J lost 3 bases. The CDR3 sequence: CASSLALGLASEETQYF. Here the CDR3 DNA reads TGTGCCAGCAGCTTAGCGCTGGGACTAGCGTCCGAAGAGACCCAGTACTTC.

The chain links TRBV5-6 to TRBJ1-5; TRBD1 agrees at 8 bases. The germline V gene encodes CDR1 SGHDT and CDR2 YYEEEE. The V gene end was trimmed by 0 bases and the J gene end by 3 bases; junction bases not matched to a gene: 2. CDR3 size: 15 residues. Here the CDR3 DNA reads TGTGCCAGCAGCTTGGGACAGGGGAACAATCAGCCCCAGCATTTT. It translates to CASSLGQGNNQPQHF.

This sequence joins TRBV4-3 and TRBJ1-4, with 9 bases lining up with TRBD1. Germline-derived CDR1 and CDR2 are LGHNA and YSLEER. V trimming: 0 bases; J trimming: 5 bases; junction bases outside the gene matches: 4. The CDR3 runs 16 residues. The CDR3 coding sequence is TGCGCCAGCAGCCAAGATAGTGGGACAGGGAATGAAAAACTGTTTTTT. Its protein product is CASSQDSGTGNEKLFF.

The gene calls are TRBV15 and TRBJ2-7; perhaps TRBD2 as D (5 bases). The CDR3 runs 14 residues. V was pared by 5 bases and J by 1 base, with 12 bases between. Germline lookup yields CDR1 LNHNV and CDR2 YYDKDF (reference sequence). The CDR3 reads CATSREGSSYEQYF. The CDR3 nucleotides read TGTGCCACCAGCCGGGAAGGGAGTTCCTACGAGCAGTACTTC.

The chain carries TRBV5-8 and TRBJ2-6; D call uncertain. This CDR3 contains 16 residues. Germline CDR1 reads SGHTS; CDR2 reads YDEGEE. V was shortened by 4 bases and J by 2 bases, with 13 bases between the two germline ends. CDR3 in amino acids: CASSPTAATGANVLTF. The DNA for the CDR3 is TGTGCCAGCAGCCCTACCGCGGCGACTGGGGCCAACGTCCTGACTTTC.

V and J are TRBV5-4 and TRBJ2-7; 11 bases match TRBD2. Looked up from germline, CDR1 is SGHNT and CDR2 is YYREEE (reference sequence). There are 17 residues in the CDR3. With 2 bases clipped from V and 2 bases from J, the junction kept 9 bases outside the gene matches. The CDR3 nucleotides read TGTGCCAGCAGCTTACTCAAACTAGCGGGGGAGACCTACGAGCAGTACTTC. Amino acid sequence: CASSLLKLAGETYEQYF.

J is TRBJ1-1 and V is TRBV7-9; no firm D call. CDR1 SEHNR and CDR2 FQNEAQ come from the germline V gene (reference sequence). Deletions cut 3 bases from V and 4 bases from J, with 18 bases between. The CDR3 is 16 residues long. CDR3 sequence reads: CASSFLGRFEGTEAFF. In DNA, the CDR3 is TGTGCCAGCAGCTTTCTGGGCAGGTTTGAGGGCACTGAAGCTTTCTTT.

The rearrangement uses TRBV27 and TRBJ1-1; 10 bases line up with TRBD1. CDR3 length: 16 amino acids. CDR1 is MNHEY and CDR2 is SMNVEV in the germline V gene (reference sequence). V was pared by 5 bases and J by 2 bases, with 8 bases of the junction left unmatched. Here the CDR3 reads CASSTGQGVLNTEAFF. CDR3 DNA: TGTGCCAGCAGTACTGGACAGGGGGTCCTTAACACTGAAGCTTTCTTT.

This chain links TRBV5-4 with TRBJ2-3; D gene unclear. Trimming pared 4 bases from V and 0 bases from J, leaving 12 bases between. The length of the CDR3 is 15 residues. Germline CDR1 and CDR2: SGHNT and YYREEE (reference sequence). The CDR3 DNA reads as TGTGCCAGCAGCCCCCGGTCGATTAGCACAGATACGCAGTATTTT. Amino acids: CASSPRSISTDTQYF.

The chain has TRBV18 and TRBJ1-2; no definite D call. Trimming stripped 3 bases from V and 4 bases from J, with 9 bases between. CDR3 length equals 13 residues. Germline V gene lookup returns CDR1 KGHSH and CDR2 LQKENI. The CDR3 DNA sequence: TGTGCCAGCTCACCCGAACGGAGCTATGGCTACACCTTC. Translation gives CASSPERSYGYTF.

V gene TRBV19 combines with J gene TRBJ2-5, with 11 positions matching TRBD2. This CDR3 has 17 amino acids. CDR1 and CDR2 (germline): LNHDA, SQIVND (reference sequence). Losses at the gene ends were 3 bases for V and 3 bases for J; bases not matched to a gene: 9. In DNA form, the CDR3 reads TGTGCCAGTAGTATCTTGGATCCTAGCGGGGGGAAAGAGACCCAGTACTTC. Protein sequence: CASSILDPSGGKETQYF.

The chain uses TRBV18 and TRBJ1-2, with D perhaps TRBD1 (5 bases). Germline CDR1 reads KGHSH; CDR2 reads LQKENI. Deletions cut 4 bases from V and 2 bases from J, with 17 bases between. The CDR3 has 16 amino acids. CDR3 DNA sequence: TGTGCCAGCTCACTGGATTTACAGGATTGGAACTATGGCTACACCTTC. This encodes CASSLDLQDWNYGYTF.

The chain employs TRBV7-9 and TRBJ2-3; the D is unclear. V was shortened by 1 base and J by 6 bases, with 14 bases between the two germline ends. CDR1 is SEHNR and CDR2 is FQNEAQ in the germline V gene (reference sequence). CDR3 length equals 15 residues. The CDR3 here is CASSLDLGRGDTQYF. The CDR3 DNA reads as TGTGCCAGCAGCTTAGACCTGGGTCGCGGTGATACGCAGTATTTT.